This TCR beta chain is from a study of early T cells in non-severe SARS-CoV-2 infection (dated by TCRdb to the early 2020s). Turning to the overall study: TCR sequencing used bulk RNA from unsorted whole blood, so alpha and beta chains could not be paired.

This clonotype was picked up many times. Its antigen target is currently unknown. No base qualities exist here, and no much larger clone lies one base off it. V is reduced by 2 bases and J by 5 bases, leaving a spacing of 10 bases between them. Looking up the germline V gene (reference sequence) yields CDR1 SGHNT and CDR2 YYREEE. The CDR3 contains 13 residues, cysteine and phenylalanine counted. Only the CDR3 part of the read is kept: 39 bases, read in frame from the first base. To prepare the library, 5' RACE was applied. The sequencer listed for this sample is NextSeq 500. The TCR library protocol attached unique molecular identifiers to individual cDNA molecules to correct for sequencing error and PCR bias. TCR alpha and beta chains were both sequenced, and the abundances of alpha and beta sequences in each sample were closely correlated with each other. Turning to the authors' computational methods: V gene, J gene and CDR3 annotation of TCR sequences was performed with Decombinator V4. TCRs were defined as expanded if a significant change between any two time points was detected under a Poisson model with p below 0.0001. Abundances of TCRs were expressed as counts per million after normalisation to the total number of TCRs sequenced in each sample. MAIT TCRs were defined by TRAV1-2 paired with TRAJ12, TRAJ20 or TRAJ33, and iNKT TCRs by TRAV10 paired with TRAJ18. VDJdb, accessed 1 November 2021, was searched for CMV, EBV and SARS-CoV-2 annotated TCRs, excluding TCRs annotated for multiple antigens. In TCRdb, the public reads were trimmed at Q25 with fastp and aligned with MiXCR, with productive beta chains retained. Each record represents a unique CDR3 protein, reported with the most common genes and DNA among its rows. The V and J calls were determined by TCRdb, not by the authors. Here the sample has tens of thousands of distinct CDR3 sequences; around 6.8% occur a single time. The top ten hold around 8% of the sample.

Overall study outcomes, separate from this receptor: VDJdb matching was skewed toward anti-spike CD8 responses and likely underestimated virus-specific expansions by missing private and CD4 specificities.

The study was a case-control design nested within a healthcare worker cohort in London, UK, with weekly nasopharyngeal swab PCR tests and blood sampling. Healthcare workers were recruited during the week of the UK lockdown, between 23 and 31 March 2020, and followed weekly for up to roughly 15 weeks. The TCR sequence derives from an adult who was a healthcare worker with PCR-confirmed SARS-CoV-2 infection or an uninfected control (not recorded which). Sequencing was done on a sample of whole blood. This chain joins TRBV5-4 to TRBJ1-1; no D gene call is confident. CDR3 reads: CASSFTRETEAFF. The nucleotide sequence reads as follows: TGTGCCAGCAGCTTCACAAGGGAAACTGAAGCTTTCTTT.